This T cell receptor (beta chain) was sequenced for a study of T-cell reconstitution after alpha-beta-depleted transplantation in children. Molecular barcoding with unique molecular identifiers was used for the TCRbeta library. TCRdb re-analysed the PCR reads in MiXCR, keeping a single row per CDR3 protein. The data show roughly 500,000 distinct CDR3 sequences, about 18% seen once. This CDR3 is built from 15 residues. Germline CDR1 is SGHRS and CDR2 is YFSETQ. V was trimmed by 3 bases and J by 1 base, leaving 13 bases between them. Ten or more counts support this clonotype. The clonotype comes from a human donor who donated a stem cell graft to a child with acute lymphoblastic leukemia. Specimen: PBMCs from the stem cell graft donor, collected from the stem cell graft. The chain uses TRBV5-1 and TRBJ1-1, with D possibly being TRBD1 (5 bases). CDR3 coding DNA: TGCGCCAGCAGCTCGTTTCTCGGGGCGAACACTGAAGCTTTCTTT. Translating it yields CASSSFLGANTEAFF.